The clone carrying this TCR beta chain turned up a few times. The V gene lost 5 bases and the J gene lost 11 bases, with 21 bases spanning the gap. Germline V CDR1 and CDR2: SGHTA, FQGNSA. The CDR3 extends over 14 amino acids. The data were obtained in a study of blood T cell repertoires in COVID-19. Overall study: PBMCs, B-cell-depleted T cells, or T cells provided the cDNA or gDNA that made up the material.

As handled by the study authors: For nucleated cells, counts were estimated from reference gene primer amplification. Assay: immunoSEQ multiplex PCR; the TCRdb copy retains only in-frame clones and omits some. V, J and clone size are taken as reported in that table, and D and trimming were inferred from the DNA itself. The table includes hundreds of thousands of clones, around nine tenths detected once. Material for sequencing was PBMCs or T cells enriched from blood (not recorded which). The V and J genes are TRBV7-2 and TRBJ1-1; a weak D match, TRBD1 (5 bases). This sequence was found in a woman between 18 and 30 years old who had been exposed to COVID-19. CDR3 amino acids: CASSLGPDRPWAFF. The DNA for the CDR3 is TGTGCCAGCAGCCTAGGTCCCGACAGACCTTGGGCTTTCTTT.